This section outlines one T cell receptor (beta chain) sequence together with its context. The trim removed 5 bases at V and 4 bases at J, leaving 2 bases unmatched. Looked up from germline, CDR1 is MNHEY and CDR2 is SVGAGI. The CDR3 covers 13 residues. This sample stems from a study of blood T cell repertoires in COVID-19. The data were produced by immunoSEQ multiplex PCR, yet TCRdb's version contains in-frame clones alone and is incomplete. Of about 340,000 clones in the sample, about 83% are singletons; the top ten hold 2.5% to 3%. The specimen was peripheral blood. J is TRBJ2-5 and V is TRBV6-5, with 9 bases matching TRBD2. The clonotype originates from a man aged 25 to 40 with active or convalescent COVID-19. The CDR3 nucleotides are TGTGCCAGCAGTCGCGGGGGGGGAGAGACCCAGTACTTC. Its translation is CASSRGGGETQYF.